This T cell receptor beta chain was recovered during a study of shared clonotypes between healthy human individuals. Whole-study findings and limits: An effect of sequencing depth on clonotype sharing among donors was expected. Blood alone was sampled, and tissue repertoires likely differ.

As for this clone: Its antigen is not identified.

Clones were sequenced by immunoSEQ multiplex PCR, and TCRdb holds only the in-frame ones, with some missing. The repertoire includes more than 2 million clones, just over 90% of them detected once, and around 1.7% sits in the top ten. Germline-derived CDR1 and CDR2 are MNHEY and SMNVEV (reference sequence). CDR3 length equals 13 residues. J was trimmed by 12 bases and V by 8 bases; bases with no gene match: 11. CD45RO-negative cells were positively selected for CCR7, leaving out terminally differentiated effector memory CD45RA+ cells. The rearrangement links TRBV27 to TRBJ2-7, with 12 nucleotides matching TRBD2. The specimen sequenced was naive CD8+ T cells from PBMCs. The TCR was taken from a man between 18 and 35 years old in good health. Some clones in this sample may be carry-over from other donors' samples. The CDR3 region has the DNA TGTGCCAGCCGACTAGCGGGAGATGGAGAGGCGTACTTC. It encodes CASRLAGDGEAYF.